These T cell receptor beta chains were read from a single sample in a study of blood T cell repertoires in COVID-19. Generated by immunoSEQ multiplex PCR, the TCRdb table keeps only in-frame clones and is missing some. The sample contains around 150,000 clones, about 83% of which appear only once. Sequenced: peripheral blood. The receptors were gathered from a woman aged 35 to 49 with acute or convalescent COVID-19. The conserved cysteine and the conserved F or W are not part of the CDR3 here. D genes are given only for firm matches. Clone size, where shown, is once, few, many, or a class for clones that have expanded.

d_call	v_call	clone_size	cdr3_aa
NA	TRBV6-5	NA	ASSRLLNTEAF
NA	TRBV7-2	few	ASSILRTDTQY
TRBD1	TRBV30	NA	AWSRTGGQPQH
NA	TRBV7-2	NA	ASSLHGGPFYEQY
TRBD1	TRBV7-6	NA	ASSSYRGREGGELF
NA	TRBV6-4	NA	ASSAQGYNSPLH
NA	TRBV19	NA	ASSIEWDNNEQF
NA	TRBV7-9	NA	VSSLRQSHYGYT
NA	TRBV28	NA	ASSLFPETGGYT
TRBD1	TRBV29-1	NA	SVEDARTGFYEQY
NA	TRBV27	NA	ASSTMGTSTGELF
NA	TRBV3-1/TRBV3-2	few	ASSQTYTGSREKLF
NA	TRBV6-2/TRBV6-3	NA	ASSYRGSGELF
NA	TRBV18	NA	ASSPGELLGYEQY
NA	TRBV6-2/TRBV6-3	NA	ASSRVGRADTQY
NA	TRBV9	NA	ASSTGLTTFNTGELF
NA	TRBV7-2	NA	ASSPHGRGTSYEQY
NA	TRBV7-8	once	ASSPRRETYNEQF
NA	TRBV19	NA	ASNAGLSYEQY
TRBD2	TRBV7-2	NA	ASRLAANTGELF
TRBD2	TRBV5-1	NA	ASSLTSGGETQY
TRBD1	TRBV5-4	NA	ASSLRTGETNEKLF
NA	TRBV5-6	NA	ASSLYGDTYNSPLH
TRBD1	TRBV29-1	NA	SAGQGFSAAF
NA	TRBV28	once	ASSIGQHYGYT
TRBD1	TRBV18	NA	ASSPPGQGVDTEAF
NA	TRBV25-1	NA	ASSVTGSSGNTIY
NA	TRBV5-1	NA	ASSLADSYYNEQF
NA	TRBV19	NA	ASSIRQSLNQPQH
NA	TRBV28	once	ASSTTKRLNYGYT
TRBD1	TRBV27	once	ASSLSQGAPQH
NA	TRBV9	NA	ASSSSVGELF
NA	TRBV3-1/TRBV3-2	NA	ASSPKGPWGVYEQY